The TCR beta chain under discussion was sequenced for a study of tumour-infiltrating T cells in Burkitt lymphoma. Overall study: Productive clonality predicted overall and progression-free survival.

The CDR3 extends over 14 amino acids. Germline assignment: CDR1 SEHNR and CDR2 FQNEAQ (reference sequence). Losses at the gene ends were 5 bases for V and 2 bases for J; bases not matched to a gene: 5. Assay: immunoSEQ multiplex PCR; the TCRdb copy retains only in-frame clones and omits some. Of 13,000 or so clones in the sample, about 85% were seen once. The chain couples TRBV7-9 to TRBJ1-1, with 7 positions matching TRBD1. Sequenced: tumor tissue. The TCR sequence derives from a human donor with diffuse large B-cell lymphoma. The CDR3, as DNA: TGTGCCAGCAGCCCGGGACAGCATAACACTGAAGCTTTCTTT. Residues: CASSPGQHNTEAFF.